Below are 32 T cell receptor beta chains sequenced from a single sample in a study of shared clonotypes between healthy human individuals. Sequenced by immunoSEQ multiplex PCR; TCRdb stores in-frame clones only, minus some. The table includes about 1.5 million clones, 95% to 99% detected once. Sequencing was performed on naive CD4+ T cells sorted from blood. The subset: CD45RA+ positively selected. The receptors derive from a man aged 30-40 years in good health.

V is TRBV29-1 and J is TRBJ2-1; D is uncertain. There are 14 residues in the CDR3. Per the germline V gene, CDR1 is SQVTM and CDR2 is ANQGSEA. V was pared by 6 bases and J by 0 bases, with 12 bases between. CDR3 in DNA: TGCAGCGTAGTCACAGTCAGCTCCTACAATGAGCAGTTCTTC. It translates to CSVVTVSSYNEQFF.

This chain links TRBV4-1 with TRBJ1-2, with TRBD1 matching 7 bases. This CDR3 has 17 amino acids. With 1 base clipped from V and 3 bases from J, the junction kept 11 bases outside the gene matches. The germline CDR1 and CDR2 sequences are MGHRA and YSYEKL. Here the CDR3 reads CASSQGQGGSSYYGYTF. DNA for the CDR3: TGCGCCAGCAGCCAAGGGCAGGGGGGCAGCAGCTACTATGGCTACACCTTC.

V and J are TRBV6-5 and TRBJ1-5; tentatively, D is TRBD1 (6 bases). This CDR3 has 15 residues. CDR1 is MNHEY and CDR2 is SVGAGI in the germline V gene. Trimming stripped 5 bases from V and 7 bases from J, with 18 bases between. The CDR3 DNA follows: TGTGCCAGCAGTCAGAACAGGGTTGCATCGCAGCCCCAGCATTTT. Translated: CASSQNRVASQPQHF.

For the CDR3, the DNA is TGTGCCTGGAGTGCGGACAGGCTAGGACTAGCGGGAGTCTACGAGCAGTACTTC. Its protein product is CAWSADRLGLAGVYEQYF. The rearrangement joins TRBV30 to TRBJ2-7; TRBD2 matches at 13 bases. Germline trimming cut 1 base from V and 3 bases from J; bases unmatched to any gene: 12. This CDR3 spans 18 amino acids. The germline V gene has CDR1 GTSNPN and CDR2 SVGIG (reference sequence).

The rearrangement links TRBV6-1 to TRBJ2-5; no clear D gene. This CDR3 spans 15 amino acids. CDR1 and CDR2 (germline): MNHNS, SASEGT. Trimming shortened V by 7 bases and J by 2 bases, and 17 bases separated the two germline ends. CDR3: CASTLMFMGQETQYF. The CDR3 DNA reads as TGTGCCAGCACCCTAATGTTTATGGGACAAGAGACCCAGTACTTC.

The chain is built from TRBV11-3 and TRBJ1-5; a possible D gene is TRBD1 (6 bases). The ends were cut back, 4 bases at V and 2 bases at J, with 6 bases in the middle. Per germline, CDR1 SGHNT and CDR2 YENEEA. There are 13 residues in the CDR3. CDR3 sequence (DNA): TGTGCCAGCAGCTACAGGGGCAATCAGCCCCAGCATTTT. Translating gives CASSYRGNQPQHF.

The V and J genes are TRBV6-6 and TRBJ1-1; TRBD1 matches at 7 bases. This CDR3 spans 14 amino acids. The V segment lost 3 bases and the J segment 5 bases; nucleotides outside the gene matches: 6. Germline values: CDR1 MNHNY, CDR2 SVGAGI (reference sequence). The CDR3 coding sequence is TGTGCCAGCAGTTATAGCGACAGGGTTACTGAAGCTTTCTTT. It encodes CASSYSDRVTEAFF.

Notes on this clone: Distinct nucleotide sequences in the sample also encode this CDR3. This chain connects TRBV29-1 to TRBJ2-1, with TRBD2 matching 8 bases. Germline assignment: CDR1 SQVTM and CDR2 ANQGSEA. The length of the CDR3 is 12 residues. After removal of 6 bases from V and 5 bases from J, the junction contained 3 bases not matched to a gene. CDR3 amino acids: CSVGTRHNEQFF. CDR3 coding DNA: TGCAGCGTGGGGACTAGACACAATGAGCAGTTCTTC.

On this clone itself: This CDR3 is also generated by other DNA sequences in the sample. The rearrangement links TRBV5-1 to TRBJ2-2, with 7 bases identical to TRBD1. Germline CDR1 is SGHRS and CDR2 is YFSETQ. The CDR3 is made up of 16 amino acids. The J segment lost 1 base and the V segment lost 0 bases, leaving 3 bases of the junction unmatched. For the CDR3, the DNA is TGCGCCAGCAGCTTGGGACAGGGTTTGAACACCGGGGAGCTGTTTTTT. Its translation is CASSLGQGLNTGELFF.

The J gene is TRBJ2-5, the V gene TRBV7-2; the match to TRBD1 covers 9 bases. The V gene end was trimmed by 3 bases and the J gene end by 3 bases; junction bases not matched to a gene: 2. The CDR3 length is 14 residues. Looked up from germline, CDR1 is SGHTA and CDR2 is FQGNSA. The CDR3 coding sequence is TGTGCCAGCAGCTTTGACAGGGGGGAAGAGACCCAGTACTTC. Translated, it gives CASSFDRGEETQYF. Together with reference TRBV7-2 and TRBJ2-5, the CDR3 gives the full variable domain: GAGVSQSPSNKVTEKGKDVELRCDPISGHTALYWYRQSLGQGLEFLIYFQGNSAPDKSGLPSDRFSAERTGGSVSTLTIQRTQQEDSAVYLCASSFDRGEETQYFGPGTRLLVL.

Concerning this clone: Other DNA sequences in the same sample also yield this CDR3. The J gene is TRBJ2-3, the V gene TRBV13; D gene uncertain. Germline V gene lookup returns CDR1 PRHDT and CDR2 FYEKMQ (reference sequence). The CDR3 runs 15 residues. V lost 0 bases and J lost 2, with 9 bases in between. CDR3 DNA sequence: TGTGCCAGCAGCTTAGGAAGGGTTGCCACAGATACGCAGTATTTT. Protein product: CASSLGRVATDTQYF.

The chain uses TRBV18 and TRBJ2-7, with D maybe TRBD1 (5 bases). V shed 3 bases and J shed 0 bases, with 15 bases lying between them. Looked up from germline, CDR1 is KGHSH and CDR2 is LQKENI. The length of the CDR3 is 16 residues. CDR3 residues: CASSPGGAGASYEQYF. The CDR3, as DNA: TGTGCCAGCTCACCGGGCGGAGCTGGGGCCTCCTACGAGCAGTACTTC.

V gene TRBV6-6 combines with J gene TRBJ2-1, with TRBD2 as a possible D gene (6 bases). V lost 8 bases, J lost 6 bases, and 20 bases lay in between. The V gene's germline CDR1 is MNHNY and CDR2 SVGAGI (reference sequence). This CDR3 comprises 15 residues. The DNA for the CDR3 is TGTGCCAGCTATTATAGCGGCCTCAACCGCAATGAGCAGTTCTTC. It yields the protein CASYYSGLNRNEQFF.

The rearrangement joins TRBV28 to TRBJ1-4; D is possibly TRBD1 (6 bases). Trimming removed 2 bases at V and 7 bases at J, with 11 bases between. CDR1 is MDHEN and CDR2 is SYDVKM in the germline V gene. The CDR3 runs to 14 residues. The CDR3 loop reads CASSLTGSVEKLFF. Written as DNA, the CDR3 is TGTGCCAGCAGTTTAACAGGGTCGGTTGAAAAACTGTTTTTT. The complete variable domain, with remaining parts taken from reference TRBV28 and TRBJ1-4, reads DVKVTQSSRYLVKRTGEKVFLECVQDMDHENMFWYRQDPGLGLRLIYFSYDVKMKEKGDIPEGYSVSREKKERFSLILESASTNQTSMYLCASSLTGSVEKLFFGSGTQLSVL.

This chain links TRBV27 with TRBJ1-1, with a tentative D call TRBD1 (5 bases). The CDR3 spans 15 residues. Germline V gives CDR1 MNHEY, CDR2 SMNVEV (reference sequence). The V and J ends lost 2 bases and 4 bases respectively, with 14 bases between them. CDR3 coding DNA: TGTGCCAGCAGTTTACAGGGTGGTTGGCTCACTGAAGCTTTCTTT. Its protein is CASSLQGGWLTEAFF.

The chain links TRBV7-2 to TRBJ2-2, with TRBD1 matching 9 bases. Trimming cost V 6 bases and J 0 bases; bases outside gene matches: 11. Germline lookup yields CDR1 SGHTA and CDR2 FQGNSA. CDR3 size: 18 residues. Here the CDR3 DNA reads TGTGCCAGCAGACAACTATTTGGGACAGGGACGAACACCGGGGAGCTGTTTTTT. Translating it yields CASRQLFGTGTNTGELFF.

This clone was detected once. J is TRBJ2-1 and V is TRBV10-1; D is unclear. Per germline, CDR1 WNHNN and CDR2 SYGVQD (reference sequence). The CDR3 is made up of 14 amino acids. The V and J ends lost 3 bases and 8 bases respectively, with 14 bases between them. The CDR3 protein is CASSDGVNPHEQFF. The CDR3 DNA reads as TGCGCCAGCAGTGATGGCGTAAACCCCCATGAGCAGTTCTTC.

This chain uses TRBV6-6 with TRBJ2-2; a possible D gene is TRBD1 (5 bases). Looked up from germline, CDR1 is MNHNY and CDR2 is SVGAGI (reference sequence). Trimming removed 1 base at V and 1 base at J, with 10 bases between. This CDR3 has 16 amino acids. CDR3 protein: CASSYLAGQNTGELFF. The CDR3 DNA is TGTGCCAGCAGTTACTTGGCAGGGCAGAACACCGGGGAGCTGTTTTTT.

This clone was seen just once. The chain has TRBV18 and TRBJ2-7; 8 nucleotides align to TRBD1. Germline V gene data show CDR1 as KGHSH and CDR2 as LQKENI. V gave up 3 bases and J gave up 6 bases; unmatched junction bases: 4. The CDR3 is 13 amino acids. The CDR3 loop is CASSPKDRGEQYF. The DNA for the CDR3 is TGTGCCAGCTCACCCAAAGACAGGGGCGAGCAGTACTTC.

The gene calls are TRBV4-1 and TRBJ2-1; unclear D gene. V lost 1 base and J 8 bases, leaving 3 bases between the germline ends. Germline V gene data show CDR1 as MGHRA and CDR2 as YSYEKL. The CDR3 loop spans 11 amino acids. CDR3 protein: CASSQVDEQFF. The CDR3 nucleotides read TGCGCCAGCAGCCAAGTAGATGAGCAGTTCTTC.

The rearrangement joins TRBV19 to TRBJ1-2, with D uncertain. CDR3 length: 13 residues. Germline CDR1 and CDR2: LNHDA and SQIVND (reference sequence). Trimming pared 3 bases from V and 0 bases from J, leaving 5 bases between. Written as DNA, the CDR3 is TGTGCCAGTAGTATCCAGACTAACTATGGCTACACCTTC. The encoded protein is CASSIQTNYGYTF. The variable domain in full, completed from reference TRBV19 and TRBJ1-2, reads DGGITQSPKYLFRKEGQNVTLSCEQNLNHDAMYWYRQDPGQGLRLIYYSQIVNDFQKGDIAEGYSVSREKKESFPLTVTSAQKNPTAFYLCASSIQTNYGYTFGSGTRLTVV.

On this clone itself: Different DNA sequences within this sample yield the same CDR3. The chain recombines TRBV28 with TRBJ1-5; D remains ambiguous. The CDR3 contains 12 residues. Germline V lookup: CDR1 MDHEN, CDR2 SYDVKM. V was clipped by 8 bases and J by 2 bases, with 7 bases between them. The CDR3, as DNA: TGTGCCAGCGGGTCGGGCAATCAGCCCCAGCATTTT. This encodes CASGSGNQPQHF.

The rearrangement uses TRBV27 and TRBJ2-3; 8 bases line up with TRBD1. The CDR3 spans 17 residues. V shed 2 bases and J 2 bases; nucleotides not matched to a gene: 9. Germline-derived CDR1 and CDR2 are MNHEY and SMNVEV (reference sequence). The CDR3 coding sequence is TGTGCCAGCAGTTTACGGGCGCGACAGGGGATCACAGATACGCAGTATTTT. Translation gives CASSLRARQGITDTQYF.

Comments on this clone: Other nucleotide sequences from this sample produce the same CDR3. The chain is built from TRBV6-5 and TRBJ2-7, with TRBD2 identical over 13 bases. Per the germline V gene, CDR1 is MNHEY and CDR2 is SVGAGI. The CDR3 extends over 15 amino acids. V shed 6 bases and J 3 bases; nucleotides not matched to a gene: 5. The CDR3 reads CASSRGLAGVYEQYF. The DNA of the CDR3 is TGTGCCAGCAGCCGTGGACTAGCGGGAGTCTACGAGCAGTACTTC.

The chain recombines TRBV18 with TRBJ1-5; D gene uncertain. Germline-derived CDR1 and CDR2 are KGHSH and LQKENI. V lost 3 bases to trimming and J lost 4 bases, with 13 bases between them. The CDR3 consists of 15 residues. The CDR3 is CASSPLGEGNQPQHF. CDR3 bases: TGTGCCAGCTCACCGCTCGGAGAGGGAAATCAGCCCCAGCATTTT.

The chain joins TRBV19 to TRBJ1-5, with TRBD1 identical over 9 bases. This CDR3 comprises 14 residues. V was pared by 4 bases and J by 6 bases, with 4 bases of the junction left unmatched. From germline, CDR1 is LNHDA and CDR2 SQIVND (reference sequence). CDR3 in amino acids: CASSNTGGVQPQHF. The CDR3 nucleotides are TGTGCCAGTAGTAATACAGGGGGCGTTCAGCCCCAGCATTTT. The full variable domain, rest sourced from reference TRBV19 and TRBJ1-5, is DGGITQSPKYLFRKEGQNVTLSCEQNLNHDAMYWYRQDPGQGLRLIYYSQIVNDFQKGDIAEGYSVSREKKESFPLTVTSAQKNPTAFYLCASSNTGGVQPQHFGDGTRLSIL.

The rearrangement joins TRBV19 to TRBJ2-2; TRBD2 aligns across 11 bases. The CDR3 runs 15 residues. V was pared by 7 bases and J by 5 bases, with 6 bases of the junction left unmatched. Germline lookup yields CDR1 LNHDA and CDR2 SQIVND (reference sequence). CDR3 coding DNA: TGTGCCAGTAATCTCCTAGCGGGAGGTACCGGGGAGCTGTTTTTT. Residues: CASNLLAGGTGELFF.

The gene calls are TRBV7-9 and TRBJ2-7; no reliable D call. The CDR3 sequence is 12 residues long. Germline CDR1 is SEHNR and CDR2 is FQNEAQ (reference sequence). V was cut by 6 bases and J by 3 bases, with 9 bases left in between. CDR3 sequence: CASSYTFYEQYF. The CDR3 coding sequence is TGTGCCAGCAGTTACACCTTCTACGAGCAGTACTTC.

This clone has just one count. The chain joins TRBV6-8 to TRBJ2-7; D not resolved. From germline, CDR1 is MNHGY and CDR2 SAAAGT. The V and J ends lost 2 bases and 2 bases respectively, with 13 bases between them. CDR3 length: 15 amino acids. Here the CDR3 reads CASSYVSVSPYEQYF. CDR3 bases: TGTGCCAGCAGTTACGTCAGCGTCTCACCCTACGAGCAGTACTTC.

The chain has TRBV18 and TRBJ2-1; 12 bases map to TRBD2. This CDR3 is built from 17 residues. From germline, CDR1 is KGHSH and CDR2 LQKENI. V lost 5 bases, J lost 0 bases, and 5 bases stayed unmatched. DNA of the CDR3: TGTGCCAGCTCAGGGACTAGCGGGTGGAGCTCCTACAATGAGCAGTTCTTC. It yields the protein CASSGTSGWSSYNEQFF.

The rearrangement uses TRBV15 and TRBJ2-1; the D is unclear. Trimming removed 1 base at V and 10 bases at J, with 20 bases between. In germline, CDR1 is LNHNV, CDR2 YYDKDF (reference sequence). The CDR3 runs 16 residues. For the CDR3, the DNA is TGTGCCACCAGCAGAGGTTCCGCCCCCCGAGTTGGAGAGCAGTTCTTC. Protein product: CATSRGSAPRVGEQFF. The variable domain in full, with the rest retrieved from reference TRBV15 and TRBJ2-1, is DAMVIQNPRYQVTQFGKPVTLSCSQTLNHNVMYWYQQKSSQAPKLLFHYYDKDFNNEADTPDNFQSRRPNTSFCFLDIRSPGLGDTAMYLCATSRGSAPRVGEQFFGPGTRLTVL.

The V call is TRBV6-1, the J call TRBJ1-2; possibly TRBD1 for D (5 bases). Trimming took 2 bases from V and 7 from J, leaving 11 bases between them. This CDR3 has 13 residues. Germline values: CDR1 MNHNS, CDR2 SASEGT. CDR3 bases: TGTGCCAGCAGTGAATCAGGGAGGAGTGGCTACACCTTC. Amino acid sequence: CASSESGRSGYTF.